Below are 20 T cell receptor beta chains sequenced from a single sample in a study of blood T cells in healthy people across ages. With a J-beta primer mix and a sample-barcoded 5' primer, a second PCR ran roughly 6 to 11 cycles. MiXCR, run by TCRdb on the 5' RACE reads, gives a single entry per CDR3 protein. Among over 950,000 distinct CDR3 sequences, more than 30% were seen once, and the ten largest hold around 13%. Sample: blood. The receptors come from a man aged 18 to 30 in good health.

The chain is built from TRBV4-2 and TRBJ2-7; unclear D gene. The CDR3 covers 15 residues. Trimming removed 1 base from V and 4 bases from J, with 14 bases in between. CDR1 LGHNA and CDR2 YNFKEQ come from the germline V gene. CDR3 sequence (DNA): TGTGCCAGCAGCCAAGTACAGAGCTGGGGATACGAGCAGTACTTC. Its protein product is CASSQVQSWGYEQYF.

This rearrangement joins TRBV7-2 to TRBJ1-1; a weak D match, TRBD1 (6 bases). CDR1 and CDR2 (germline): SGHTA, FQGNSA. V gave up 3 bases and J gave up 6 bases, with 11 bases separating them. The CDR3 is made up of 13 amino acids. Here the CDR3 reads CASSFTGNPEAFF. The DNA for the CDR3 is TGTGCCAGCAGCTTCACAGGGAATCCTGAAGCTTTCTTT.

This clonotype was counted only a few times. This rearrangement joins TRBV7-2 to TRBJ1-2, with D hard to call. The CDR3 loop spans 15 amino acids. The germline V gene has CDR1 SGHTA and CDR2 FQGNSA. The V gene lost 2 bases and the J gene lost 5 bases, with 15 bases spanning the gap. The chain's CDR3 is CASSLTPTVAYGYTF. CDR3 DNA: TGTGCCAGCAGCTTAACCCCCACAGTAGCTTATGGCTACACCTTC.

The V gene is TRBV6-1, the J gene TRBJ2-2; the D gene is possibly TRBD2 (5 bases). Germline loops: CDR1 MNHNS, CDR2 SASEGT. The CDR3 runs 15 residues. Deletions cut 11 bases from V and 2 bases from J, with 18 bases between. Here the CDR3 reads CAAGGLLVNTGELFF. CDR3 coding DNA: TGTGCCGCTGGCGGGCTTCTCGTTAACACCGGGGAGCTGTTTTTT.

A few counts support this clonotype. This rearrangement joins TRBV20-1 to TRBJ1-5, with 7 bases that match TRBD1. The CDR3 totals 15 residues. The germline gives CDR1 DFQATT, CDR2 SNEGSKA (reference sequence). Unmatched junction bases numbered 9, after V lost 2 bases and J lost 5 bases. Here the CDR3 reads CSARKFGQGDQPQHF. The CDR3 nucleotides are TGCAGTGCTAGAAAGTTCGGGCAGGGGGATCAGCCCCAGCATTTT.

The chain carries TRBV12-3 or TRBV12-4 and TRBJ2-3; 8 bases line up with TRBD2. This CDR3 is built from 15 residues. V trimming: 9 bases; J trimming: 7 bases; junction bases outside the gene matches: 15. CDR3 amino acids: CASTPTSDSFHTQYF. CDR3 nucleotides: TGTGCCAGTACCCCGACTAGCGACTCGTTCCATACGCAGTATTTT.

A few counts support this clonotype. The chain is built from TRBV5-1 and TRBJ2-1; D unclear. V was shortened by 1 base and J by 8 bases, with 10 bases between the two germline ends. The CDR3 runs to 13 residues. Germline-derived CDR1 and CDR2 are SGHRS and YFSETQ. The CDR3 DNA follows: TGCGCCAGCAGCTTGAACTTATCCGATGAGCAGTTCTTC. Protein: CASSLNLSDEQFF.

Worth noting for this clonotype: This may be a read error: a much more frequent sequence differs by one nucleotide. In DNA form, the CDR3 reads TGCAGTGCTAGAGGACTAGGGAGAAACAATGAGCAGTACTTC. This gives the protein CSARGLGRNNEQYF. The chain recombines TRBV20-1 with TRBJ2-7; tentative D call: TRBD2 (6 bases). The germline CDR1 and CDR2 sequences are DFQATT and SNEGSKA (reference sequence). The germline V and J ends were trimmed by 1 base and 7 bases, with 17 bases remaining between them. CDR3 size: 14 residues.

A few counts support this clonotype. The chain carries TRBV27 and TRBJ2-1; D gene uncertain. Trimming cost V 3 bases and J 9 bases, with 12 bases left between them. This CDR3 region has 13 residues. Germline V gives CDR1 MNHEY, CDR2 SMNVEV (reference sequence). This CDR3 reads CASSLNSWGEQFF. Written as DNA, the CDR3 is TGTGCCAGCAGTTTGAACTCCTGGGGTGAGCAGTTCTTC.

The chain has TRBV6-5 and TRBJ1-6; a weak D match, TRBD1 (5 bases). Trimming removed 8 bases at V and 9 bases at J, with 14 bases between. The CDR3 length is 13 residues. Germline loops: CDR1 MNHEY, CDR2 SVGAGI. The CDR3 sequence is CASYNRQFSPLHF. The CDR3, as DNA: TGTGCCAGCTATAATCGACAGTTTTCACCCCTCCACTTT.

This chain connects TRBV5-1 to TRBJ1-1; 11 bases agree with TRBD1. Trimming at V came to 3 bases and at J to 0 bases, leaving 4 bases not matched to a gene. CDR3 size: 16 residues. Looked up from germline, CDR1 is SGHRS and CDR2 is YFSETQ. The CDR3 region is CASSSGQGGMNTEAFF. CDR3 DNA sequence: TGCGCCAGCAGCTCGGGACAGGGGGGCATGAACACTGAAGCTTTCTTT.

V is TRBV2 and J is TRBJ1-5; D not certain. Germline assignment: CDR1 SNHLY and CDR2 FYNNEI. The V and J ends lost 1 base and 1 base respectively, with 14 bases between them. This CDR3 is built from 17 residues. The CDR3 sequence: CASSEDPPWRSNQPQHF. CDR3 in DNA: TGTGCCAGCAGTGAAGACCCGCCTTGGAGAAGCAATCAGCCCCAGCATTTT.

This clonotype turned up a few times. V usage is TRBV11-2 and J usage is TRBJ2-5, with TRBD1 matching over 10 bases. From germline, CDR1 is SGHAT and CDR2 FQNNGV. This CDR3 has 16 amino acids. The junction had 7 bases not matched to a gene; V was cut back by 4 bases and J by 2 bases. As DNA, the CDR3 is TGTGCCAGCAGCTCAAGACAGGGGGCCTCACAAGAGACCCAGTACTTC. This gives the protein CASSSRQGASQETQYF. The full variable domain, its missing parts supplied by reference TRBV11-2 and TRBJ2-5, is EAGVAQSPRYKIIEKRQSVAFWCNPISGHATLYWYQQILGQGPKLLIQFQNNGVVDDSQLPKDRFSAERLKGVDSTLKIQPAKLEDSAVYLCASSSRQGASQETQYFGPGTRLLVL.

The J gene is TRBJ2-6, the V gene TRBV4-2; D call uncertain. Germline V CDR1 and CDR2: LGHNA, YNFKEQ. V was clipped by 3 bases and J by 0 bases, with 12 bases between them. The CDR3 is made up of 17 amino acids. CDR3 bases: TGTGCCAGCAGCCACCACTTCCCGGCCTCTGGGGCCAACGTCCTGACTTTC. The encoded protein is CASSHHFPASGANVLTF.

The gene calls are TRBV12-3 or TRBV12-4 and TRBJ2-3; TRBD1 or TRBD2 may be the D gene (6 bases each). Trimming left V 6 bases short and J 13 bases short, with 26 bases between. This CDR3 has 15 residues. CDR3 sequence: CASSLRGTSTDAEYF. CDR3 coding DNA: TGTGCCAGCAGCCTCAGGGGAACTAGCACAGATGCGGAGTATTTT.

The table lists this clonotype with a few counts. V usage is TRBV12-3 or TRBV12-4 and J usage is TRBJ2-7; D might be TRBD1 (6 bases). With 8 bases removed from V and 0 bases from J, the gap between germline ends came to 8 bases. This CDR3 spans 12 amino acids. The CDR3 sequence is CASSGASYEQYF. The CDR3 DNA is TGTGCCAGCTCAGGGGCCTCCTACGAGCAGTACTTC.

The V and J genes are TRBV4-3 and TRBJ2-2; D ambiguous. Germline V gives CDR1 LGHNA, CDR2 YSLEER. V shed 2 bases and J shed 6 bases, with 16 bases lying between them. The CDR3 spans 16 residues. The CDR3 DNA reads as TGCGCCAGCAGCCAAAGTGGGCAGAATATTCCCGGGGAGCTGTTTTTT. Residues: CASSQSGQNIPGELFF.

The chain carries TRBV20-1 and TRBJ2-1; 9 nucleotides agree with TRBD1. The V and J ends lost 0 bases and 1 base, in that order; junction bases with no gene match: 4. The germline CDR1 and CDR2 sequences are DFQATT and SNEGSKA (reference sequence). This CDR3 has 16 amino acids. The CDR3 protein is CSARDSGTGSYNEQFF. CDR3 DNA: TGCAGTGCTAGAGACTCAGGGACAGGGTCCTACAATGAGCAGTTCTTC.

The V call is TRBV4-3, the J call TRBJ1-2; D not certain. V was shortened by 0 bases and J by 8 bases, with 19 bases between the two germline ends. This CDR3 has 16 amino acids. Germline V gene sequence: CDR1 LGHNA, CDR2 YSLEER. CDR3 region: CASSQESKAASTGYTF. Here the CDR3 DNA reads TGCGCCAGCAGCCAAGAAAGCAAGGCGGCTTCTACGGGCTACACCTTC.

A few counts support this clonotype. This rearrangement joins TRBV7-2 to TRBJ1-4; 8 nucleotides line up with TRBD1. After removal of 3 bases from V and 8 bases from J, the junction contained 8 bases not matched to a gene. The length of the CDR3 is 15 residues. The germline CDR1 and CDR2 sequences are SGHTA and FQGNSA. CDR3 bases: TGTGCCAGCAGCTTCCGTTGGACAGGGAGCGAAAAACTGTTTTTT. Its protein product is CASSFRWTGSEKLFF.